This T cell receptor (beta chain) was captured in a study of blood T cell repertoires in COVID-19. Study-wide context: Collection of acute and convalescent COVID-19 samples took place in the United States, Italy and Spain. The analysed material was cDNA or gDNA that came from T cells, B-cell-depleted T cells, or PBMCs.

Authors' data handling: Nucleated cell counts were estimated from reference gene primer amplification. Using immunoSEQ multiplex PCR, the repertoire was profiled, and TCRdb retains in-frame clones only, with some absent. Clonal size and the V and J genes are those of that table, whereas D and trimming came from the DNA. In the table there are about 240,000 clones, about 82% of which are singletons. This CDR3 is built from 15 residues. Trimming cost V 5 bases and J 3 bases, with 14 bases left between them. CDR1 and CDR2 from the germline V gene are MDHEN and SYDVKM. The sample was peripheral blood. The sequence derives from a man older than 75 with acute or convalescent COVID-19. The gene calls are TRBV28 and TRBJ1-5; the D gene is possibly TRBD1 (5 bases). In DNA, the CDR3 is TGTGCCAGCAGTAGCCCCACAGGCTACAATCAGCCCCAGCATTTT. This sequence encodes CASSSPTGYNQPQHF.